A selection of T cell receptor beta chains follows, all from one sample in a study of naive and memory T cell subsets. TCRdb independently ran MiXCR on the UMI-ligation and nested PCR reads; one entry per CDR3 protein. Here the sample spans roughly 150,000 distinct CDR3 sequences, about a fifth being singletons. Material for sequencing was naive CD8+ T cells from blood. The receptors shown here come from a human donor in good health. Both conserved end residues are part of each CDR3. A D gene is named only where the DNA matches it firmly. Expanded clones are given a class, and other clones once, few, many or no size at all.

CDR3 DNA	CDR3 protein	J gene	D gene	clone size	V gene
TGTGCCTGGAGTGTAGACAGAAGTTACGAGCAGTACTTC	CAWSVDRSYEQYF	TRBJ2-7	-	few	TRBV30
TGTGCTAGTGGTTTGATCATACCCGGGACCACTGAAGCTTTCTTT	CASGLIIPGTTEAFF	TRBJ1-1	-	-	TRBV12-5
TGTGCCAGCAGCAATTTACGGGGTTCCTACGAGCAGTACTTC	CASSNLRGSYEQYF	TRBJ2-7	-	-	TRBV5-6
TGTGCCAGCAGTTTTGAGGGCGGTCAAAAAGAGACCCAGTACTTC	CASSFEGGQKETQYF	TRBJ2-5	-	few	TRBV12-3/TRBV12-4
TGTGCCAGCAGCATAGCAACTAACTATGGCTACACCTTC	CASSIATNYGYTF	TRBJ1-2	-	few	TRBV12-3/TRBV12-4
TGTGCCTCGGGGTCGGATTCACCCCTCCACTTT	CASGSDSPLHF	TRBJ1-6	-	-	TRBV6-5
TGTGCCAGCAGCGTAGCTCCGTCCGGGAGGGCCCTCGGTGAGCAGTTCTTC	CASSVAPSGRALGEQFF	TRBJ2-1	TRBD2	-	TRBV9
TGCGCCAGCAGTTCACCGGGACAGCCCCTCGAGCAGTACTTC	CASSSPGQPLEQYF	TRBJ2-7	TRBD1	many	TRBV5-1
TGTGCCAGCAGTGGACAGGGAAGGTACGAGCAGTACTTC	CASSGQGRYEQYF	TRBJ2-7	TRBD1	-	TRBV7-9
TGTGCCAGCAGCTTGGAGGTTCTCTATGGCTACACCTTC	CASSLEVLYGYTF	TRBJ1-2	-	-	TRBV11-2
TGTGCCTGGAGTGTACTCAGGGCCGATCAGCCCCAGCATTTT	CAWSVLRADQPQHF	TRBJ1-5	-	few	TRBV30
TGCGCCAGCAGCCCGCTCGGGGGCCTCTCCTACGAGCAGTACTTC	CASSPLGGLSYEQYF	TRBJ2-7	-	few	TRBV4-3
TGTGCCAGCAGCGTCGGAGGCGGGATCTCCTACAATGAGCAGTTCTTC	CASSVGGGISYNEQFF	TRBJ2-1	-	-	TRBV9
TGTGCCAGCAGTTTAGGACCGGGCTACTCCTACGAGCAGTACTTC	CASSLGPGYSYEQYF	TRBJ2-7	-	few	TRBV12-3/TRBV12-4
TGTGCCAGCAGGTCGACAGGGCTTTATCAGCCCCAGCATTTT	CASRSTGLYQPQHF	TRBJ1-5	TRBD1	-	TRBV7-2
TGTGCCAGCAGTTACCTCCAGGGGGTGCCCGGGGAGCTGTTTTTT	CASSYLQGVPGELFF	TRBJ2-2	TRBD1	-	TRBV6-5
TGCGCCAGCAGCGGGGAGAACATGAACACTGAAGCTTTCTTT	CASSGENMNTEAFF	TRBJ1-1	-	few	TRBV5-1
TGTGCTAGTGCTTGGGGGGGTTCGGGTGAGCAGTACTTC	CASAWGGSGEQYF	TRBJ2-7	TRBD2	-	TRBV2